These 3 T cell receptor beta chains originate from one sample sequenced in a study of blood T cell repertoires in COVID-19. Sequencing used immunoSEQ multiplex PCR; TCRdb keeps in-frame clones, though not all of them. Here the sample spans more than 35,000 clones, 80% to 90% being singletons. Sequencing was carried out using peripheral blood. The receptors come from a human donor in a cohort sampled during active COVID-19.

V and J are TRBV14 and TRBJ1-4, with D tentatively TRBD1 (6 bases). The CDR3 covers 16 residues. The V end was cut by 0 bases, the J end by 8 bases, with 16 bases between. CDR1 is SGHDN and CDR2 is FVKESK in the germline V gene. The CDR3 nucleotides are TGTGCCAGCAGCCAAGACTGGGGCAGGGGTGAAGAAAAACTGTTTTTT. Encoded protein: CASSQDWGRGEEKLFF.

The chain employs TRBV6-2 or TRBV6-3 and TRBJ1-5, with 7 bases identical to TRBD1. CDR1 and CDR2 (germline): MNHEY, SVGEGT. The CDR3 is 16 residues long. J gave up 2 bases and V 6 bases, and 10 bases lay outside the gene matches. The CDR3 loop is CASSAGTTGGNQPQHF. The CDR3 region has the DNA TGTGCCAGCAGCGCGGGCACTACAGGGGGCAATCAGCCCCAGCATTTT.

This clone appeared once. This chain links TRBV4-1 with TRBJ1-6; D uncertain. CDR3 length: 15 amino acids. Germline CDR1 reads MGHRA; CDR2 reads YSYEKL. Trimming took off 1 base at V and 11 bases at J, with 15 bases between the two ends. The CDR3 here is CASSQVPGPEAPLHF. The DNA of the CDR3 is TGCGCCAGCAGCCAAGTACCAGGCCCGGAGGCACCCCTCCACTTT.